These 8 T cell receptor beta chains came from one sample sequenced in a study of blood T cell repertoires in COVID-19. Libraries were prepared by immunoSEQ multiplex PCR; TCRdb keeps only in-frame clonotypes and omits some of them. The data contain about 270,000 clones, 80% to 90% of them singletons. The sample taken for sequencing was peripheral blood. Source of these receptors: a woman aged 50 to 65 with acute or convalescent COVID-19.

V gene TRBV4-3 combines with J gene TRBJ1-2, with 8 bases identical to TRBD1. J lost 7 bases, V lost 5 bases, and 18 bases had no gene match. Germline CDR1 LGHNA, CDR2 YSLEER. There are 17 residues in the CDR3. The CDR3 sequence: CASSARLHLDRALGYTF. The CDR3 region has the DNA TGCGCCAGCAGCGCCCGGCTACACTTGGACAGGGCGCTTGGCTACACCTTC.

This chain joins TRBV4-2 and TRBJ1-2, with 9 bases that match TRBD1. The CDR3 spans 15 residues. V shed 1 base, J shed 5 bases, and the junction held 5 bases outside the gene matches. The germline V gene has CDR1 LGHNA and CDR2 YNFKEQ. Here the CDR3 reads CASSQGQGVPYGYTF. DNA of the CDR3: TGTGCCAGCAGCCAAGGACAGGGGGTACCATATGGCTACACCTTC.

This clone has a single count. The chain employs TRBV7-2 and TRBJ2-2, with 7 bases that match TRBD1. Per germline, CDR1 SGHTA and CDR2 FQGNSA. Trimming removed 5 bases from V and 1 base from J; junction bases left unmatched: 4. CDR3 length equals 15 residues. CDR3 protein: CASSPDRRNTGELFF. In nucleotides, the CDR3 is TGTGCCAGCAGCCCGGACAGGAGGAACACCGGGGAGCTGTTTTTT.

The V call is TRBV27, the J call TRBJ2-7, with D maybe TRBD1 (5 bases). The CDR3 is made up of 13 amino acids. The V and J ends lost 10 bases and 3 bases respectively, with 16 bases between them. Germline-derived CDR1 and CDR2 are MNHEY and SMNVEV (reference sequence). In DNA form, the CDR3 reads TGTGCCACCAGGGATCCAGGGATCTACGAGCAGTACTTC. Translated: CATRDPGIYEQYF.

CDR3 region: CASSLALGPDTQYF. In DNA, the CDR3 is TGCGCCAGCAGCTTGGCCCTAGGTCCCGATACGCAGTATTTT. The gene calls are TRBV5-1 and TRBJ2-3; D not certain. Germline V CDR1 and CDR2: SGHRS, YFSETQ. The V gene lost 0 bases and the J gene lost 6 bases, with 11 bases spanning the gap. This CDR3 region has 14 residues.

This clone was picked up a small number of times. The chain combines TRBV28 with TRBJ2-7, with D possibly being TRBD1 (7 bases). Germline CDR1 and CDR2: MDHEN and SYDVKM. V lost 6 bases and J 5 bases, leaving 14 bases between the germline ends. CDR3 length: 13 residues. CDR3 protein: CASSSGGSNEQYF. CDR3 bases: TGTGCCAGCAGCTCAGGGGGGTCAAACGAGCAGTACTTC.

This clone was counted a single time. The chain has TRBV11-1 and TRBJ1-5; 8 nucleotides align to TRBD1. This CDR3 contains 14 residues. Per the germline V gene, CDR1 is SGHAT and CDR2 is FQDESV (reference sequence). V was pared by 6 bases and J by 2 bases, with 3 bases of the junction left unmatched. CDR3 sequence: CASSSTGGNQPQHF. The CDR3 coding sequence is TGTGCCAGCAGTTCGACAGGGGGCAATCAGCCCCAGCATTTT.

The chain combines TRBV30 with TRBJ2-7; 8 bases fit TRBD2. The germline gives CDR1 GTSNPN, CDR2 SVGIG (reference sequence). CDR3 length: 15 residues. With 0 bases clipped from V and 1 base from J, the junction kept 5 bases outside the gene matches. The DNA for the CDR3 is TGTGCCTGGAGTGTTCTGGGCGGGAGGTCCTACGAGCAGTACTTC. It is translated as CAWSVLGGRSYEQYF.